This T cell receptor beta chain was observed in a study of beta chain features in type 1 diabetes. There are a few counts of this clone. Germline CDR1 is SGHTA and CDR2 is FQGNSA. CDR3 length equals 13 residues. Trimming pared 2 bases from V and 7 bases from J, leaving 9 bases between. The study reverse transcribed the entire isolated RNA, so it sequenced expressed TCRB transcripts. Data came from immunoSEQ multiplex PCR; TCRdb stores just in-frame clones and leaves some out. The sample has about 900,000 clones; roughly 17% are singletons. Material: naive CD4+ T cells from blood. The sequence was collected from a young woman in good health. V usage is TRBV7-2 and J usage is TRBJ2-1; D is perhaps TRBD2 (6 bases). The CDR3: CASSLTRENEQFF. CDR3 in DNA: TGTGCCAGCAGCTTAACCCGGGAGAATGAGCAGTTCTTC.